The sequence of this T cell receptor beta chain was determined in a study of shared clonotypes between healthy human individuals. Findings and limits, study-wide: Non-shared clonotypes had lower generation probabilities than those shared by all four donors. Only blood was sampled; tissue repertoires likely differ.

Recent vaccinations or acute infections were absent in the healthy HIV-negative adult donors. Partitioning of CD4+ cells yielded a CD45RA+ naive subset and a CD45RA-negative memory subset. The data were produced by immunoSEQ multiplex PCR, yet TCRdb's version contains in-frame clones alone and is incomplete. The sample has 150,000 to 200,000 clones, 65% to 80% seen once. With regard to this clone: Its target is unknown.

The specimen was memory CD4+ T cells sorted from blood. Subset given: CD45RA-negative fraction. This clonotype originated in a man in his thirties or forties in good health.

The CDR3 bases are TGCGCCAGCAGCTGGGGGGGAGTCCAGGGAACTGGGGCCAACGTCCTGACTTTC. Residues: CASSWGGVQGTGANVLTF. The chain has TRBV5-1 and TRBJ2-6, with 7 positions matching TRBD2. With 3 bases clipped from V and 2 bases from J, the junction kept 11 bases outside the gene matches. Germline V lookup: CDR1 SGHRS, CDR2 YFSETQ. There are 18 residues in the CDR3.